Listed here is a single TCR beta chain. The data were taken from a study of T cell changes during pregnancy in multiple sclerosis. V dropped 0 bases and J dropped 5 bases, with 13 bases sitting between them. This CDR3 has 15 residues. Per the germline V gene, CDR1 is GTSNPN and CDR2 is SVGIG (reference sequence). Assay: immunoSEQ multiplex PCR; the TCRdb copy retains only in-frame clones and omits some. The sample carries roughly 40,000 clones, around nine tenths recorded once. The chain recombines TRBV30 with TRBJ2-2, with D possibly matching TRBD1 (5 bases). This receptor was taken from a female donor with multiple sclerosis, enrolled in a pregnancy study. Specimen: peripheral blood, collected before pregnancy. CDR3 nucleotides: TGTGCCTGGAGTGTACAGCCAGGGCGGACCGGGGAGCTGTTTTTT. Amino acid sequence: CAWSVQPGRTGELFF.